These T cell receptor beta chains were read from a single sample in a study of blood T cell repertoires in COVID-19. Profiling relied on immunoSEQ multiplex PCR, and the TCRdb table lists in-frame clones only, not all of them. The table includes fewer than 25,000 clones, about 88% detected once. The sample taken for sequencing was peripheral blood. Receptor source: a man aged 65 to 79 with COVID-19, enrolled during active disease. The CDR3 runs from the conserved cysteine through the conserved F or W. The D gene is left open where the match is weak. A clone size is listed for some rows: how often the clone was seen (once, few, many), or a class if it is expanded.

>NA|TRBJ1-1|14|TRBD1|TRBV5-6
TGTGCCAGCAGCCCGGGACAGGGGAGGCCTGAAGCTTTCTTT
CASSPGQGRPEAFF
>NA|TRBJ2-5|14|TRBD1|TRBV5-1
TGCGCCAGCAATCGACAGGGGCGGCAAGAGACCCAGTACTTC
CASNRQGRQETQYF
>NA|TRBJ1-5|17|NA|TRBV27
TGTGCCAGCAGTTTCACACCCTCGGGACTGTCTTTTCAGCCCCAGCATTTT
CASSFTPSGLSFQPQHF
>NA|TRBJ1-2|14|NA|TRBV19
TGTGCCAGTAGTGTCATCGGGGGGGACGGTGGCTACACCTTC
CASSVIGGDGGYTF
>NA|TRBJ1-1|12|TRBD1|TRBV29-1
TGCAGCGTTGAGGGCAGGGGGCGGGGTGCTTTCTTT
CSVEGRGRGAFF
>NA|TRBJ1-2|14|NA|TRBV4-1
TGCGCCAGCAGCCCCTCTCAAGGAGACTATGGCTACACCTTC
CASSPSQGDYGYTF
>NA|TRBJ2-7|11|NA|TRBV7-9
TGTGCCAGCAGCTTAGATAACGAGCAGTACTTC
CASSLDNEQYF
>NA|TRBJ2-1|13|NA|TRBV6-5
TGTGCCAGCAGCCAACAGAGCTACAATGAGCAGTTCTTC
CASSQQSYNEQFF
>NA|TRBJ1-2|13|TRBD1|TRBV7-9
TGTGCCAGCAGCCTGACAGGGGACTATGGCTACACCTTC
CASSLTGDYGYTF
>NA|TRBJ1-5|14|TRBD1|TRBV5-1
TGCGCCAGCAGCTTCGGGACAGAAGGTCAGCCCCAGCATTTT
CASSFGTEGQPQHF
>NA|TRBJ1-2|14|TRBD1|TRBV5-1
TGCGCCAGCTCGGAGGGGACAGCCCTCTATGGCTACACCTTC
CASSEGTALYGYTF
>NA|TRBJ1-5|13|NA|TRBV6-5
TGTGCCAGCAGCGGGGGGGGGCATCAGCCCCAGCATTTT
CASSGGGHQPQHF
>NA|TRBJ1-2|15|NA|TRBV7-8
TGTGCCAGCAGCTTAGGGCGGGGACGTATGGATGGCTACACCTTC
CASSLGRGRMDGYTF
>NA|TRBJ1-2|15|TRBD1|TRBV24-1
TGTGCCACCAGTGTCCGTCGACAGGGGATTCGTGGCTACACCTTC
CATSVRRQGIRGYTF
>NA|TRBJ2-5|13|TRBD2|TRBV2
TGTGCCAGCAGCGGGACTAGCGGGGGGGCAGAGTACTTC
CASSGTSGGAEYF
>NA|TRBJ1-1|13|NA|TRBV14
TGTGCCAGCAGCCGGCTCCGGGGCACTGAAGCTTTCTTT
CASSRLRGTEAFF
>NA|TRBJ2-7|17|TRBD2|TRBV7-6
TGTGCCAGCAGCTTAGGTCTACTAGCGGGGGTACCCTACGAGCAGTACTTC
CASSLGLLAGVPYEQYF
>NA|TRBJ2-7|14|NA|TRBV18
TGTGCCAGCTCACCCCTCGGGGACTCCTACGAGCAGTACTTC
CASSPLGDSYEQYF
>NA|TRBJ2-2|16|TRBD2|TRBV6-6
TGTGCCAGCAGTCAACTAGCGGGAGGGCCAGGCGGGGAGCTGTTTTTT
CASSQLAGGPGGELFF
>few|TRBJ1-1|13|TRBD1|TRBV7-6
TGTGCCAGCAGCTGGTACAGGGGGCAGGAAGCTTTCTTT
CASSWYRGQEAFF
>NA|TRBJ1-4|15|TRBD1|TRBV5-1
TGCGCCAGCAGCTTGGGTACAGGGGGGAATGAAAAACTGTTTTTT
CASSLGTGGNEKLFF
>once|TRBJ2-5|15|TRBD1|TRBV24-1
TGTGCCACCAGTGACCCGACAGGGGTCCAAGAGACCCAGTACTTC
CATSDPTGVQETQYF
>NA|TRBJ2-1|14|NA|TRBV11-1
TGTGCCAGCAGCTTCCCAGGTTCCTACAATGAGCAGTTCTTC
CASSFPGSYNEQFF
>NA|TRBJ1-2|16|TRBD1|TRBV10-2
TGCGCCAGCAGTGAGTCGAGACAGGGGGCTTACTATGGCTACACCTTC
CASSESRQGAYYGYTF
>NA|TRBJ1-2|13|NA|TRBV18
TGTGCCAGCTCAACAGATTCTAACTATGGCTACACCTTC
CASSTDSNYGYTF
>NA|TRBJ1-1|13|NA|TRBV19
TGTGCCAGTAGTATTGTAATGAACACTGAAGCTTTCTTT
CASSIVMNTEAFF
>NA|TRBJ2-1|15|TRBD2|TRBV4-1
TGCGCCAGCAGCCAAGTATCGGGGGGTTACAATGAGCAGTTCTTC
CASSQVSGGYNEQFF
>NA|TRBJ1-3|15|NA|TRBV7-2
TGTGCCAGCAGCTTAGACAGTAGGCAGGGAAACACCATATATTTT
CASSLDSRQGNTIYF
>NA|TRBJ2-7|15|TRBD1|TRBV7-9
TGTGCCAGCACCCGTGGGACAGGGGATATGTACGAGCAGTACTTC
CASTRGTGDMYEQYF
>once|TRBJ2-7|12|NA|TRBV7-9
TGTGCCAGCAGCTCCGACAACTACGAGCAGTACTTC
CASSSDNYEQYF
>once|TRBJ2-7|16|TRBD1|TRBV29-1
TGCAGCGTTGAATTGTTAAGGACAGGGGACTCCTACGAGCAGTACTTC
CSVELLRTGDSYEQYF
>NA|TRBJ2-5|19|TRBD2|TRBV7-9
TGTGCCAGCAGCCCGCGCCGACTAGCGGGGGGCCAGTACCAAGAGACCCAGTACTTC
CASSPRRLAGGQYQETQYF
>NA|TRBJ2-1|13|NA|TRBV30
TGTGCCCTACAAGGGGGAACCTACAATGAGCAGTTCTTC
CALQGGTYNEQFF
>NA|TRBJ1-1|16|TRBD1|TRBV4-2
TGTGCCAGCAGCCCCAACCCCGGGACAGGGGGCACTGAAGCTTTCTTT
CASSPNPGTGGTEAFF
>NA|TRBJ2-1|15|TRBD2|TRBV4-1
TGCGCCAGCAGCGTCATGGGCGGGGGGTACAATGAGCAGTTCTTC
CASSVMGGGYNEQFF
>NA|TRBJ1-2|19|NA|TRBV7-9
TGTGCCAGCAGCTTATCGTACCCAACAGGGATCTTATCTAACTATGGCTACACCTTC
CASSLSYPTGILSNYGYTF
>NA|TRBJ2-5|15|NA|TRBV25-1
TGTGCCAGCAGTGAATCGCGGGGTAACCAAGAGACCCAGTACTTC
CASSESRGNQETQYF
>NA|TRBJ2-1|19|NA|TRBV7-9
TGTGCCAGCAGCTTCTCGACAGGTACTACGATTTTCTCCTACAATGAGCAGTTCTTC
CASSFSTGTTIFSYNEQFF
>NA|TRBJ1-5|12|TRBD1|TRBV19
TGTGCCAGTGGACAGGGATTACAGCCCCAGCATTTT
CASGQGLQPQHF
>NA|TRBJ2-2|14|NA|TRBV11-2
TGTGCCAGCAGCTCCTTAGGGAGCACCGGGGAGCTGTTTTTT
CASSSLGSTGELFF
>NA|TRBJ2-6|14|TRBD1|TRBV3-1/TRBV3-2
TGTGCCAGCAGCCACTACAGGGGGCCCAACGTCCTGACTTTC
CASSHYRGPNVLTF
>NA|TRBJ2-2|16|NA|TRBV18
TGTGCCAGCTCACCAGGCCATGACATGAACACCGGGGAGCTGTTTTTT
CASSPGHDMNTGELFF
>NA|TRBJ1-2|12|TRBD1|TRBV19
TGTGCCAGTGGAACGGACAGGGCTGGCTACACCTTC
CASGTDRAGYTF
>once|TRBJ2-3|14|TRBD2|TRBV24-1
TGTGCCACCAGTCTAGCGGGAGAACCAGATACGCAGTATTTT
CATSLAGEPDTQYF
>NA|TRBJ2-1|15|TRBD2|TRBV10-3
TGTGCCATCAGTGAGATGGGGGGGGGCTACAATGAGCAGTTCTTC
CAISEMGGGYNEQFF
>NA|TRBJ1-5|15|TRBD1|TRBV6-5
TGTGCCAGCAGAGGACAGGGGATGAGTAATCAGCCCCAGCATTTT
CASRGQGMSNQPQHF
>NA|TRBJ2-7|13|NA|TRBV3-1/TRBV3-2
TGTGCCAGCAGCCACCCCCTTAACTACGAGCAGTACTTC
CASSHPLNYEQYF
>once|TRBJ2-7|15|NA|TRBV27
TGTGCCAGCAGTTCTCCCGGACAAGGAGAATACGAGCAGTACTTC
CASSSPGQGEYEQYF
>NA|TRBJ2-2|13|NA|TRBV30
TGTGCTTCGGACAGAGCAAACACCGGGGAGCTGTTTTTT
CASDRANTGELFF
>NA|TRBJ2-5|13|TRBD1|TRBV10-3
TGTGCCATCAGTGGTAGGGGGCCAGAGACCCAGTACTTC
CAISGRGPETQYF
>NA|TRBJ2-7|14|NA|TRBV5-6
TGTGCCAGCAGCTTGGGTGGGGGGTCCTACGAGCAGTACTTC
CASSLGGGSYEQYF
>NA|TRBJ1-6|17|NA|TRBV30
TGTGCCTGGAGTCTCTCGGGGGTGGAGTCCTATAATTCACCCCTCCACTTT
CAWSLSGVESYNSPLHF
>once|TRBJ1-2|16|NA|TRBV7-2
TGTGCCAGCAGCCCGTCGAGACAGACATCTAACTATGGCTACACCTTC
CASSPSRQTSNYGYTF
>NA|TRBJ1-2|18|TRBD1|TRBV4-1
TGCGCCAGCAGCCAACCGGGCCGGGGGGGACAGAAGACCCATGGCTACACCTTC
CASSQPGRGGQKTHGYTF
>NA|TRBJ2-7|15|NA|TRBV5-6
TGTGCCAGCAGCTTTCAAAACATGGCAAATTACGAGCAGTACTTC
CASSFQNMANYEQYF
>once|TRBJ2-7|13|NA|TRBV7-6
TGTGCCAGCAGCTCCCGGACTAACTACGAGCAGTACTTC
CASSSRTNYEQYF
>NA|TRBJ2-3|12|NA|TRBV10-2
TGCGCCAGCAGTGGGCCCACAGATACGCAGTATTTT
CASSGPTDTQYF
>NA|TRBJ1-4|15|NA|TRBV5-1
TGCGCCAGCAGTTTGACGGTCGGGGTTAATGAAAAACTGTTTTTT
CASSLTVGVNEKLFF
>NA|TRBJ1-6|14|NA|TRBV7-9
TGTGCCAGCAGCTTAGCCAGGAATAATTCACCCCTCCACTTT
CASSLARNNSPLHF
>NA|TRBJ2-6|21|NA|TRBV21-1
TGTGCCAGCAGCAAAGTAGGGACTAGCGGGAGGCTTAGCTCTGGGGCCAACGTCCTGACTTTC
CASSKVGTSGRLSSGANVLTF